A selection of T cell receptor beta chains follows, all from one sample in a study of shared clonotypes between healthy human individuals. Sequenced by immunoSEQ multiplex PCR; TCRdb stores in-frame clones only, minus some. The top ten clones hold 12% of a sample with more than 400,000 clones, over 75% of them seen once. Sample: PBMCs. The source of these receptors is a woman in her forties in good health. Some clones in this sample may be carry-over from other donors' samples. Both conserved end residues are part of each CDR3. Fields, in order: J gene, D gene, V gene, CDR3 length, clone size, CDR3 DNA, CDR3 protein. A D gene is named only where the DNA matches it firmly. Only part of the rows carry a size: once, few, many, or a class if the clone is expanded.

J gene: TRBJ1-4; D gene: NA; V gene: TRBV28; CDR3 length: 12; clone size: once; CDR3 DNA: TGTGCCAGCAGAAGGGGGGCTGAAAAACTGTTTTTT; CDR3 protein: CASRRGAEKLFF
J gene: TRBJ2-2; D gene: NA; V gene: TRBV11-2; CDR3 length: 14; clone size: once; CDR3 DNA: TGTGCCAGCAGCTTAGATCTAACCCCCGGGGAGCTGTTTTTT; CDR3 protein: CASSLDLTPGELFF
J gene: TRBJ2-7; D gene: NA; V gene: TRBV5-8; CDR3 length: 12; clone size: NA; CDR3 DNA: TGTGCCAGCAGCTTGAGGTACTACGAGCAGTACTTC; CDR3 protein: CASSLRYYEQYF
J gene: TRBJ1-2; D gene: NA; V gene: TRBV7-9; CDR3 length: 13; clone size: NA; CDR3 DNA: TGTGCCAGCAGCCCCGTACGGCACTATGGCTACACCTTC; CDR3 protein: CASSPVRHYGYTF
J gene: TRBJ2-7; D gene: TRBD2; V gene: TRBV19; CDR3 length: 14; clone size: NA; CDR3 DNA: TGTGCCAGTAGCACGGGACTAAGGTCCTACGAGCAGTACTTC; CDR3 protein: CASSTGLRSYEQYF
J gene: TRBJ1-5; D gene: TRBD1; V gene: TRBV19; CDR3 length: 13; clone size: NA; CDR3 DNA: TGTGCCAGTAGTGGTAACAGGGGTCAGCCCCAGCATTTT; CDR3 protein: CASSGNRGQPQHF
J gene: TRBJ2-3; D gene: TRBD2; V gene: TRBV19; CDR3 length: 15; clone size: NA; CDR3 DNA: TGTGCCAGTAGTACCGGACTAGCGGGAGTAGATACGCAGTATTTT; CDR3 protein: CASSTGLAGVDTQYF
J gene: TRBJ1-1; D gene: NA; V gene: TRBV2; CDR3 length: 11; clone size: NA; CDR3 DNA: TGTGCCAGCAGAGTTAACACTGAAGCTTTCTTT; CDR3 protein: CASRVNTEAFF
J gene: TRBJ1-2; D gene: TRBD1; V gene: TRBV6-1; CDR3 length: 15; clone size: NA; CDR3 DNA: TGTGCCAGCACCACTCTTATGAGACAGGGTACTGGCTACACCTTC; CDR3 protein: CASTTLMRQGTGYTF
J gene: TRBJ2-2; D gene: NA; V gene: TRBV6-4; CDR3 length: 15; clone size: once; CDR3 DNA: TGTGCCAGCAGTGTGTGGCCGTCGAACACCGGGGAGCTGTTTTTT; CDR3 protein: CASSVWPSNTGELFF
J gene: TRBJ2-5; D gene: TRBD2; V gene: TRBV5-1; CDR3 length: 16; clone size: few; CDR3 DNA: TGCGCCAGCAGCACGTCGGGACTAGCGGCCCAAGAGACCCAGTACTTC; CDR3 protein: CASSTSGLAAQETQYF
J gene: TRBJ1-2; D gene: NA; V gene: TRBV28; CDR3 length: 14; clone size: few; CDR3 DNA: TGTGCCAGCAGTATCACCGGGACTACGGAAGGCTACACCTTC; CDR3 protein: CASSITGTTEGYTF
J gene: TRBJ2-3; D gene: NA; V gene: TRBV28; CDR3 length: 15; clone size: once; CDR3 DNA: TGTGCCAGCAGTTTATCTGGCGGCTTCACAGATACGCAGTATTTT; CDR3 protein: CASSLSGGFTDTQYF
J gene: TRBJ1-5; D gene: NA; V gene: TRBV19; CDR3 length: 14; clone size: once; CDR3 DNA: TGTGCCGCGGGGGGCAGGCGGGACAATCAGCCCCAGCATTTT; CDR3 protein: CAAGGRRDNQPQHF
J gene: TRBJ2-7; D gene: TRBD2; V gene: TRBV11-2; CDR3 length: 15; clone size: NA; CDR3 DNA: TGTGCCAGCAGCCCCAATAGCGGGGCCTCCTACGAGCAGTACTTC; CDR3 protein: CASSPNSGASYEQYF
J gene: TRBJ2-2; D gene: NA; V gene: TRBV5-4; CDR3 length: 14; clone size: NA; CDR3 DNA: TGTGCCAGCAGCTTGGACCACCGTTCATGGGAGCTGTTTTTT; CDR3 protein: CASSLDHRSWELFF
J gene: TRBJ1-6; D gene: NA; V gene: TRBV4-1; CDR3 length: 15; clone size: NA; CDR3 DNA: TGCGCCAGCCGGGGGGCTCGTCTAAATAATTCACCCCTCCACTTT; CDR3 protein: CASRGARLNNSPLHF
J gene: TRBJ1-2; D gene: NA; V gene: TRBV27; CDR3 length: 16; clone size: once; CDR3 DNA: TGTGCCAGCAGTTTAATAGGTTCGGGGGGGGCGGAGGGCTACACCTTC; CDR3 protein: CASSLIGSGGAEGYTF
J gene: TRBJ2-3; D gene: TRBD2; V gene: TRBV29-1; CDR3 length: 14; clone size: NA; CDR3 DNA: TGCAGCGTTGAAGCTAGCGGGAGCCCAGATACGCAGTATTTT; CDR3 protein: CSVEASGSPDTQYF
J gene: TRBJ2-2; D gene: NA; V gene: TRBV2; CDR3 length: 15; clone size: NA; CDR3 DNA: TGTGCCAGCAGTCTGAACAACCCCGGGGGCGGGGAGCTGTTTTTT; CDR3 protein: CASSLNNPGGGELFF
J gene: TRBJ2-3; D gene: NA; V gene: TRBV11-1; CDR3 length: 15; clone size: few; CDR3 DNA: TGTGCCAGCAGCCCCGGGGTGGGGCCCACAGATACGCAGTATTTT; CDR3 protein: CASSPGVGPTDTQYF
J gene: TRBJ1-2; D gene: TRBD1; V gene: TRBV2; CDR3 length: 13; clone size: NA; CDR3 DNA: TGTGCCAGGGCCACCCGGACAGGATTGGGCTACACCTTC; CDR3 protein: CARATRTGLGYTF
J gene: TRBJ1-4; D gene: TRBD1; V gene: TRBV4-2; CDR3 length: 13; clone size: NA; CDR3 DNA: TGTGCCAGCAGCCAAGTCAGGGGGGAAAAACTGTTTTTT; CDR3 protein: CASSQVRGEKLFF
J gene: TRBJ2-5; D gene: TRBD1; V gene: TRBV5-1; CDR3 length: 14; clone size: NA; CDR3 DNA: TGCGCCAGCAGCCTGAGGACAGGGGAAGAGACCCAGTACTTC; CDR3 protein: CASSLRTGEETQYF
J gene: TRBJ2-1; D gene: TRBD1; V gene: TRBV19; CDR3 length: 16; clone size: once; CDR3 DNA: TGTGCCAGTAGTATGCGGGGACAGGGGGCTTACAATGAGCAGTTCTTC; CDR3 protein: CASSMRGQGAYNEQFF
J gene: TRBJ1-4; D gene: NA; V gene: TRBV18; CDR3 length: 15; clone size: NA; CDR3 DNA: TGTGCCAGCTCACCACCGGGGCAGGGTGGTGAAAAACTGTTTTTT; CDR3 protein: CASSPPGQGGEKLFF
J gene: TRBJ2-7; D gene: TRBD1; V gene: TRBV10-3; CDR3 length: 13; clone size: NA; CDR3 DNA: TGTGCCATCAGGCGACAGGGAGACTACGAGCAGTACTTC; CDR3 protein: CAIRRQGDYEQYF
J gene: TRBJ2-5; D gene: TRBD2; V gene: TRBV9; CDR3 length: 19; clone size: NA; CDR3 DNA: TGTGCCAGCAGCGTAGACGGGCGACTAGCGGGGAACTTCCAAGAGACCCAGTACTTC; CDR3 protein: CASSVDGRLAGNFQETQYF
J gene: TRBJ2-3; D gene: TRBD1; V gene: TRBV7-9; CDR3 length: 14; clone size: NA; CDR3 DNA: TGTGCCAGCAGCTCCAGGACAGGGCGAGATACGCAGTATTTT; CDR3 protein: CASSSRTGRDTQYF
J gene: TRBJ1-5; D gene: NA; V gene: TRBV11-3; CDR3 length: 18; clone size: NA; CDR3 DNA: TGTGCCAGCAGCTTAGTCGGGGGGTATTCCGGATCGAGTCAGCCCCAGCATTTT; CDR3 protein: CASSLVGGYSGSSQPQHF
J gene: TRBJ2-3; D gene: NA; V gene: TRBV6-4; CDR3 length: 13; clone size: NA; CDR3 DNA: TGTGCCAGCAGCCTCTTCTTATCAGATACGCAGTATTTT; CDR3 protein: CASSLFLSDTQYF
J gene: TRBJ2-2; D gene: NA; V gene: TRBV14; CDR3 length: 13; clone size: NA; CDR3 DNA: TGTGCCAGCAGCCAGACTGACACCGGGGAGCTGTTTTTT; CDR3 protein: CASSQTDTGELFF